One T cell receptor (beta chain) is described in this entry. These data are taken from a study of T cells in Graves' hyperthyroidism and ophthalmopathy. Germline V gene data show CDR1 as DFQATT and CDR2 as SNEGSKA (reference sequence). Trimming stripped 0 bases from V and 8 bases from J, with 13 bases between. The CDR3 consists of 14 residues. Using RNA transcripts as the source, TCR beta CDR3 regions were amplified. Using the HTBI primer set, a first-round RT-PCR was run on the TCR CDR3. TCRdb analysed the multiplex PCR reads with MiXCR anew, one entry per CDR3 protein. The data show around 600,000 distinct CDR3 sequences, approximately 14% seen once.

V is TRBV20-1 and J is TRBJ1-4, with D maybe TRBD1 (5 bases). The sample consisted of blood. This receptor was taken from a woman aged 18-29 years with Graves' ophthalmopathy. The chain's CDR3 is CSARDLKEGEKLFF. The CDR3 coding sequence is TGCAGTGCTAGAGATCTCAAAGAGGGGGAAAAACTGTTTTTT.